The rows below give T cell receptor beta chains drawn from one sample of a study of TIL therapy for anti-PD-1-resistant metastatic lung cancer. Here immunoSEQ multiplex PCR was the method, and the copy in TCRdb shows in-frame clones only, minus some. The sample holds about 55,000 clones; approximately 78% are singletons and the top ten take 2.9%. The sample in question was blood, obtained at baseline. The receptor source for this set is a person between 25 and 79 years old with non-small cell lung cancer. The CDR3 runs from the conserved cysteine through the conserved F or W. The order of the fields is J gene, clone size, V gene, D gene, CDR3 protein, CDR3 DNA. D genes are given only for firm matches. Size is stated for part of the rows, as once, few or many counts, or as a class when the clone is expanded.

TRBJ2-7 - TRBV6-1 - CASSESVSYEQYF TGTGCCAGCAGTGAATCCGTCTCCTACGAGCAGTACTTC
TRBJ2-7 - TRBV5-4 - CASSFGGSYEQYF TGTGCCAGCAGTTTCGGAGGTTCCTACGAGCAGTACTTC
TRBJ1-3 - TRBV5-1 - CASSFGYRAGAGNTIYF TGCGCCAGCAGCTTTGGTTACCGTGCAGGGGCGGGAAACACCATATATTTT
TRBJ1-2 - TRBV29-1 TRBD1 CSVEQGAIANYGYTF TGCAGCGTTGAACAGGGGGCGATAGCTAACTATGGCTACACCTTC
TRBJ1-5 - TRBV6-5 - CASSGKGGQPQHF TGTGCCAGCAGCGGAAAGGGAGGTCAGCCCCAGCATTTT
TRBJ2-1 - TRBV2 - CASTLPGSSYNEQFF TGTGCCAGCACCCTTCCGGGAAGCTCCTACAATGAGCAGTTCTTC
TRBJ2-3 - TRBV28 TRBD1 CASSLPQTGADTQYF TGTGCCAGCAGTTTACCCCAGACAGGGGCAGATACGCAGTATTTT
TRBJ1-5 - TRBV29-1 - CSVEVGEHGPQHF TGCAGCGTTGAAGTAGGGGAGCACGGGCCCCAGCATTTT
TRBJ2-7 - TRBV4-1 TRBD2 CASSLIGRGLYEQYF TGCGCCAGCAGCCTCATCGGGAGGGGTTTGTACGAGCAGTACTTC
TRBJ2-3 - TRBV27 TRBD1 CASSEGTAQYTDTQYF TGTGCCAGCAGTGAAGGGACAGCCCAATACACAGATACGCAGTATTTT
TRBJ2-7 - TRBV12-3/TRBV12-4 - CASSLDSRYEQYF TGTGCCAGCAGTTTAGATTCGCGGTACGAGCAGTACTTC
TRBJ1-5 once TRBV30 TRBD1 CALGQNSNQPQHF TGTGCACTGGGACAGAATAGCAATCAGCCCCAGCATTTT
TRBJ2-2 - TRBV9 - CASSPSGGLNTGELFF TGTGCCAGCAGCCCCTCCGGGGGCTTGAACACCGGGGAGCTGTTTTTT
TRBJ1-2 - TRBV7-9 TRBD1 CASSRTGFNYGYTF TGTGCCAGCAGCCGGACAGGGTTTAACTATGGCTACACCTTC
TRBJ1-5 - TRBV15 TRBD1 CATSEGQGGGQPQHF TGTGCCACCAGCGAGGGACAGGGAGGGGGTCAGCCCCAGCATTTT
TRBJ2-3 - TRBV7-6 - CASSLGSSADTQYF TGTGCCAGCAGCTTAGGCTCATCGGCAGATACGCAGTATTTT
TRBJ1-5 - TRBV29-1 - CSVRGGLNQPQHF TGCAGCGTCAGAGGGGGGCTTAATCAGCCCCAGCATTTT
TRBJ2-1 - TRBV28 - CASSRQVSGSFF TGTGCCAGCAGCAGACAGGTCTCTGGGTCGTTCTTC
TRBJ2-6 few TRBV5-5 - CASSLGRLSGANVLTF TGTGCCAGCAGCTTGGGGCGTCTCTCTGGGGCCAACGTCCTGACTTTC
TRBJ2-5 - TRBV6-5 - CASSYGVSGQETQYF TGTGCCAGCAGTTACGGAGTGTCGGGCCAAGAGACCCAGTACTTC
TRBJ1-2 - TRBV28 TRBD1 CASSQQGDADYTF TGTGCCAGCAGCCAACAGGGGGACGCTGACTACACCTTC
TRBJ2-2 - TRBV7-2 - CASSLVYDTGELFF TGTGCCAGCAGCTTAGTATACGATACCGGGGAGCTGTTTTTT
TRBJ1-2 few TRBV19 - CASTAGVRMTDGYTF TGTGCCAGTACCGCGGGAGTGAGGATGACGGATGGCTACACCTTC
TRBJ1-6 - TRBV28 TRBD1 CASRYRTGNNSPLHF TGTGCCAGCAGGTACCGGACAGGCAATAATTCACCCCTCCACTTT
TRBJ2-3 - TRBV27 - CASSHHAVAESTDTQYF TGTGCCAGCAGTCACCACGCGGTAGCGGAAAGCACAGATACGCAGTATTTT
TRBJ2-5 - TRBV10-2 - CASTPRTLGKQTQYF TGCGCCAGCACCCCGAGGACCCTGGGAAAGCAGACCCAGTACTTC
TRBJ2-2 - TRBV6-1 - CASSEGWTNTGELFF TGTGCCAGCAGTGAAGGGTGGACGAACACCGGGGAGCTGTTTTTT
TRBJ1-2 - TRBV7-9 TRBD1 CASRGQGAGYTF TGTGCCAGCAGGGGACAGGGGGCCGGCTACACCTTC
TRBJ1-1 - TRBV20-1 - CSASPRPTGNTEAFF TGCAGTGCTAGTCCGAGGCCGACCGGGAACACTGAAGCTTTCTTT